This entry lists 32 T cell receptor beta chains sequenced from one sample in a study of T cells after yellow fever vaccination. Each CDR3 protein gets one entry after TCRdb re-called the 5' RACE reads with MiXCR. Of a few hundred thousand distinct CDR3 sequences in the sample, around 12% were seen once. Sequenced material: CD4+ T cells sorted from PBMCs, taken 15 days after the yellow fever booster vaccination. These receptors came from a man between 18 and 29 years old who received the YFV17D yellow fever vaccine.

CDR3 bases: TGCAGTGCTACCCCCTTCGGGACTGAGCAGTTCTTC. The encoded protein is CSATPFGTEQFF. This chain connects TRBV20-1 to TRBJ2-1, with D perhaps given as TRBD1 or TRBD2 (5 bases each). The CDR3 totals 12 residues. With 4 bases removed from V and 9 bases from J, the gap between germline ends came to 13 bases. CDR1 and CDR2 from the germline V gene are DFQATT and SNEGSKA (reference sequence).

V and J are TRBV19 and TRBJ1-2; a possible D gene is TRBD1 (5 bases). Looked up from germline, CDR1 is LNHDA and CDR2 is SQIVND (reference sequence). The CDR3 spans 16 residues. The ends were cut back, 5 bases at V and 8 bases at J, with 24 bases in the middle. The CDR3 sequence is CASSGRRAPGDPGYTF. As DNA, the CDR3 is TGTGCCAGTAGTGGGCGCAGAGCCCCGGGGGACCCCGGCTACACCTTC.

This clonotype was seen at least ten times. J is TRBJ2-5 and V is TRBV5-4; tentative D call: TRBD1 (6 bases). CDR3 size: 14 residues. Germline V gene lookup returns CDR1 SGHNT and CDR2 YYREEE (reference sequence). Between the trimmed V and J ends, which lost 4 bases and 1 base, there was a span of 11 bases. The CDR3 reads CASSGRDIQETQYF. In DNA form, the CDR3 reads TGTGCCAGCAGCGGCCGGGACATCCAAGAGACCCAGTACTTC.

In this sample, this clonotype turned up many times. The chain uses TRBV4-3 and TRBJ2-5; 10 bases align to TRBD2. Germline V lookup: CDR1 LGHNA, CDR2 YSLEER. J lost 2 bases, V lost 2 bases, and 5 bases had no gene match. The CDR3 covers 16 residues. The CDR3 region has the DNA TGCGCCAGCAGCCAAAGGGCTAGCGGGGGTCAAGAGACCCAGTACTTC. Its translation: CASSQRASGGQETQYF.

In its sample, this clonotype was seen once. The chain links TRBV6-6 to TRBJ1-1, with TRBD1 matching 7 bases. Germline V gene lookup returns CDR1 MNHNY and CDR2 SVGAGI (reference sequence). The CDR3 runs 14 residues. V dropped 5 bases and J dropped 1; count of bases not matched to a gene: 4. CDR3: CASSTDRENTEAFF. CDR3 sequence (DNA): TGTGCCAGCAGTACAGACAGGGAGAACACTGAAGCTTTCTTT.

There are a few counts of this clonotype. The CDR3 is CASSQEAITGELFF. The DNA for the CDR3 is TGCGCCAGCAGCCAAGAGGCGATCACCGGGGAGCTGTTTTTT. The chain links TRBV4-1 to TRBJ2-2, with D uncertain. CDR1 is MGHRA, CDR2 YSYEKL, per germline. The CDR3 has 14 amino acids. Trimming pared 0 bases from V and 4 bases from J, leaving 6 bases between.

In its sample, this clonotype was seen a few times. The V gene is TRBV19, the J gene TRBJ2-3, with TRBD2 matching 8 bases. The CDR3 runs to 16 residues. Germline CDR1 reads LNHDA; CDR2 reads SQIVND (reference sequence). V was clipped by 5 bases and J by 5 bases; unmatched bases: 12. DNA for the CDR3: TGTGCCAGTAGTCCCCCGGGGGGGGGTTGGGAAGATACGCAGTATTTT. Translation: CASSPPGGGWEDTQYF.

This clonotype was counted between two and nine times. This rearrangement joins TRBV12-3 or TRBV12-4 to TRBJ1-1; no clear D. V was trimmed by 4 bases and J by 5 bases, leaving 11 bases between them. The CDR3 sequence is 13 residues long. The CDR3 DNA sequence: TGTGCCAGCAGTTCGATCACCGGGACTGAAGCTTTCTTT. Its protein is CASSSITGTEAFF.

This clonotype was seen a handful of times. This chain uses TRBV12-3 or TRBV12-4 with TRBJ1-1, with 7 bases fitting TRBD1. J gave up 4 bases and V 2 bases, and 7 bases lay outside the gene matches. This CDR3 has 15 residues. Here the CDR3 DNA reads TGTGCCAGCAGTTTACGCCAGGGGGGTAGCACTGAAGCTTTCTTT. Translation: CASSLRQGGSTEAFF.

In its sample, this clonotype was seen a few times. The V gene is TRBV24-1, the J gene TRBJ2-7, with D possibly matching TRBD1 (6 bases). CDR3 size: 14 residues. Germline assignment: CDR1 KGHDR and CDR2 SFDVKD. Trimming left V 6 bases short and J 2 bases short, with 13 bases between. In DNA form, the CDR3 reads TGTGCCACCAGTTATACAGGGATACCCTACGAGCAGTACGTC. It yields the protein CATSYTGIPYEQYV.

This clonotype was seen a handful of times. This sequence joins TRBV4-1 and TRBJ1-2, with 8 bases aligning to TRBD1. The CDR3 is 16 residues long. The V segment lost 6 bases and the J segment 7 bases; nucleotides outside the gene matches: 16. In germline, CDR1 is MGHRA, CDR2 YSYEKL. CDR3 loop: CASSPRSGQGFFGYTF. The CDR3 region has the DNA TGCGCCAGCAGTCCTCGATCCGGACAGGGTTTTTTTGGCTACACCTTC.

The chain employs TRBV29-1 and TRBJ2-5, with D possibly being TRBD1 (7 bases). The CDR3 contains 11 residues. The V gene lost 7 bases and the J gene lost 5 bases, with 11 bases spanning the gap. Per germline, CDR1 SQVTM and CDR2 ANQGSEA. Here the CDR3 reads CSAGGRETQYF. The CDR3 DNA is TGCAGCGCAGGGGGGCGGGAGACCCAGTACTTC.

This clonotype was picked up a small number of times. This chain connects TRBV7-9 to TRBJ2-3, with TRBD1 as a possible D gene (5 bases). This CDR3 has 14 residues. Germline CDR1 is SEHNR and CDR2 is FQNEAQ (reference sequence). V was pared by 5 bases and J by 3 bases, with 12 bases between. In nucleotides, the CDR3 is TGTGCCAGCAGCCCAGGGCCCCCAACAGATACGCAGTATTTT. It specifies CASSPGPPTDTQYF.

This clonotype has just a few counts. V is TRBV27 and J is TRBJ1-1; 7 bases map to TRBD1. The CDR3 has 14 residues. The J segment lost 4 bases and the V segment lost 2 bases, leaving 4 bases of the junction unmatched. CDR1 and CDR2 (germline): MNHEY, SMNVEV (reference sequence). The CDR3 region has the DNA TGTGCCAGCAGTTTAGAGGGGGCTATCACTGAAGCTTTCTTT. This gives the protein CASSLEGAITEAFF.

This clonotype appeared a few times. The chain uses TRBV29-1 and TRBJ2-1, with 9 nucleotides matching TRBD2. This CDR3 is built from 12 residues. J was trimmed by 7 bases and V by 4 bases; bases with no gene match: 2. Germline CDR1 reads SQVTM; CDR2 reads ANQGSEA. Written as DNA, the CDR3 is TGCAGCGTTGGTAGCGGGGGAAATGAGCAGTTCTTC. Translation: CSVGSGGNEQFF.

V gene TRBV7-2 combines with J gene TRBJ1-1; D is possibly TRBD1 (5 bases). Trimming stripped 2 bases from V and 0 bases from J, with 16 bases between. Germline assignment: CDR1 SGHTA and CDR2 FQGNSA. The CDR3 has 17 amino acids. CDR3 protein: CASSLWGGSMMNTEAFF. In DNA form, the CDR3 reads TGTGCCAGCAGCTTATGGGGGGGTAGCATGATGAACACTGAAGCTTTCTTT.

The genes are TRBV7-9 and TRBJ2-7; D unresolved. This CDR3 is built from 12 residues. Per germline, CDR1 SEHNR and CDR2 FQNEAQ (reference sequence). Trimming stripped 1 base from V and 6 bases from J, with 7 bases between. The CDR3 spells CASSLVGSEQYV. The CDR3 nucleotides are TGTGCCAGCAGCTTAGTGGGTAGCGAGCAGTACGTC.

This clonotype was counted a few times. This CDR3 is CASSEQEGPQETQYF. CDR3 DNA: TGTGCCAGCAGTGAACAAGAGGGTCCCCAAGAGACCCAGTACTTC. The chain joins TRBV2 to TRBJ2-5; perhaps TRBD2 as D (5 bases). Trimming left V 2 bases short and J 1 base short, with 11 bases between. This CDR3 region has 15 residues. Germline V lookup: CDR1 SNHLY, CDR2 FYNNEI.

V is TRBV7-6 and J is TRBJ1-2, with 7 bases lining up with TRBD1. The CDR3 runs to 17 residues. V dropped 4 bases and J dropped 5; count of bases not matched to a gene: 16. Looked up from germline, CDR1 is SGHVS and CDR2 is FNYEAQ. The CDR3 spells CASSSTSPTGRSYGYTF. CDR3 DNA sequence: TGTGCCAGCAGCTCTACCTCTCCGACAGGGCGATCTTATGGCTACACCTTC. The variable domain in full, with the rest retrieved from reference TRBV7-6 and TRBJ1-2, is GAGVSQSPRYKVTKRGQDVALRCDPISGHVSLYWYRQALGQGPEFLTYFNYEAQQDKSGLPNDRFSAERPEGSISTLTIQRTEQRDSAMYRCASSSTSPTGRSYGYTFGSGTRLTVV.

This clonotype was observed a few times. This chain uses TRBV28 with TRBJ2-2; TRBD1 matches at 8 bases. Trimming took 8 bases from V and 6 from J; bases not matched to a gene: 8. The CDR3 covers 14 residues. Germline V gives CDR1 MDHEN, CDR2 SYDVKM. CDR3 residues: CASLQTGAAGELFF. CDR3 DNA: TGTGCCAGCCTCCAGACAGGGGCGGCCGGGGAGCTGTTTTTT.

This clonotype was seen a few times. V usage is TRBV2 and J usage is TRBJ2-7, with no clear D. Germline-derived CDR1 and CDR2 are SNHLY and FYNNEI. The CDR3 runs 13 residues. Trimming stripped 8 bases from V and 0 bases from J, with 11 bases between. The CDR3 DNA reads as TGTGCCAGCGAAAGGGAAGCCTCCTACGAGCAGTACGTC. Amino acid sequence: CASEREASYEQYV.

The chain joins TRBV6-2 or TRBV6-3 to TRBJ2-7; D possibly corresponds to TRBD1 (7 bases). V shed 6 bases and J shed 6 bases, with 15 bases lying between them. CDR1 MNHEY and CDR2 SVGEGT come from the germline V gene. This CDR3 has 13 amino acids. The CDR3 spells CASRVPGGSEQYV. The CDR3 coding sequence is TGTGCCAGCAGGGTACCAGGGGGGTCCGAGCAGTACGTC.

The rearrangement links TRBV7-2 to TRBJ2-5, with D unclear. The CDR3 is 14 amino acids. Trimming pared 1 base from V and 1 base from J, leaving 7 bases between. Germline V gene sequence: CDR1 SGHTA, CDR2 FQGNSA. DNA for the CDR3: TGTGCCAGCAGCTTAGACTCGATCCAAGAGACCCAGTACTTC. Protein sequence: CASSLDSIQETQYF. The entire variable domain, with the rest obtained from reference TRBV7-2 and TRBJ2-5, is as follows: GAGVSQSPSNKVTEKGKDVELRCDPISGHTALYWYRQSLGQGLEFLIYFQGNSAPDKSGLPSDRFSAERTGGSVSTLTIQRTQQEDSAVYLCASSLDSIQETQYFGPGTRLLVL.

The chain recombines TRBV11-2 with TRBJ2-5; tentatively, D is TRBD2 (5 bases). Trimming shortened V by 0 bases and J by 0 bases, and 20 bases separated the two germline ends. Germline assignment: CDR1 SGHAT and CDR2 FQNNGV. The CDR3 spans 19 residues. The CDR3 protein is CASSLDLVARVVDQETQYF. The CDR3 nucleotides read TGTGCCAGCAGCTTAGACCTGGTAGCGCGGGTGGTGGACCAAGAGACCCAGTACTTC. The whole variable domain, remainder taken from reference TRBV11-2 and TRBJ2-5, is EAGVAQSPRYKIIEKRQSVAFWCNPISGHATLYWYQQILGQGPKLLIQFQNNGVVDDSQLPKDRFSAERLKGVDSTLKIQPAKLEDSAVYLCASSLDLVARVVDQETQYFGPGTRLLVL.

This clonotype was counted between two and nine times. The chain uses TRBV7-8 and TRBJ1-1, with 7 bases matching TRBD1. From germline, CDR1 is SGHVS and CDR2 FQNEAQ. Trimming took 3 bases from V and 5 from J; bases not matched to a gene: 6. This CDR3 is 14 amino acids long. The CDR3 DNA reads as TGTGCCAGCAGCTTGAATAGGGGGCTAACTGAAGCTTTCTTT. Translated: CASSLNRGLTEAFF.

This clonotype was observed a few times. The chain has TRBV24-1 and TRBJ1-2; D remains unclear. V lost 2 bases to trimming and J lost 8 bases, with 8 bases between them. This CDR3 has 12 amino acids. CDR1 KGHDR and CDR2 SFDVKD come from the germline V gene. CDR3 bases: TGTGCCACCAGTGATTCTGGAGGAGGCTACACCTTC. It is translated as CATSDSGGGYTF.

The CDR3 DNA follows: TGTGCCGTTGGGTCCGGTGGGCCCCAGCATTTT. Translation gives CAVGSGGPQHF. V usage is TRBV24-1 and J usage is TRBJ1-5; D not certain. V shed 12 bases and J shed 9 bases, with 14 bases lying between them. The germline V gene encodes CDR1 KGHDR and CDR2 SFDVKD. The CDR3 has 11 residues.

This chain uses TRBV28 with TRBJ2-2; TRBD1 matches 9 bases. The CDR3 is 13 amino acids. The J segment lost 4 bases and the V segment lost 10 bases, leaving 4 bases of the junction unmatched. Germline CDR1 MDHEN, CDR2 SYDVKM. The chain's CDR3 is CATRTGATGELFF. CDR3 coding DNA: TGTGCCACCCGGACAGGGGCCACCGGGGAGCTGTTTTTT.

The chain uses TRBV12-3 or TRBV12-4 and TRBJ2-2; TRBD2 matches at 7 bases. This CDR3 comprises 14 residues. V trimming: 6 bases; J trimming: 5 bases; junction bases outside the gene matches: 6. CDR3 in amino acids: CASSTLGLTGELFF. The CDR3, as DNA: TGTGCCAGCAGCACCCTGGGACTAACCGGGGAGCTGTTTTTT.

This clonotype was recorded a few times. The chain employs TRBV4-3 and TRBJ1-6; the D is unclear. The germline V and J ends were trimmed by 0 bases and 10 bases, with 7 bases remaining between them. Per the germline V gene, CDR1 is LGHNA and CDR2 is YSLEER. This CDR3 region has 13 residues. The CDR3 spells CASSQEGGSPLHF. In DNA, the CDR3 is TGCGCCAGCAGCCAAGAGGGCGGCTCACCCCTCCACTTT.

This clonotype has just a few counts. This rearrangement joins TRBV5-1 to TRBJ2-7; 8 bases map to TRBD1. Per germline, CDR1 SGHRS and CDR2 YFSETQ. With V trimmed by 0 bases and J by 5 bases, 10 bases remained unmatched. CDR3 length equals 16 residues. The CDR3 loop is CASSLAEDRDIDEQYF. The DNA for the CDR3 is TGCGCCAGCAGCTTGGCCGAGGACAGGGACATCGACGAGCAGTACTTC.

This clonotype was observed a handful of times. CDR3 nucleotide sequence: TGTGCCAGCAGCGTAGCCGTAAAGCAGGGGGAGATTCAGTACTTC. The encoded protein is CASSVAVKQGEIQYF. The chain couples TRBV9 to TRBJ2-4; 7 bases align to TRBD1. J gave up 10 bases and V 0 bases, and 10 bases lay outside the gene matches. Germline lookup yields CDR1 SGDLS and CDR2 YYNGEE. This CDR3 is 15 amino acids long.